Described below is a single T cell receptor (beta chain) sequence and its context. Its antigen is undetermined. The length of the CDR3 is 13 residues. CDR1 LNHDA and CDR2 SQIVND come from the germline V gene (reference sequence). Trimming removed 2 bases at V and 5 bases at J, with 6 bases between. The sample is drawn from a study of shared clonotypes between healthy human individuals. On the study more broadly: For every donor, three CD4 naive, three CD4 memory, two CD8 naive and one CD8 memory plates were used.

Findings and limits, study-wide: Richness estimates generally favored naive over memory subsets. Sharing across four donors was highest in naive CD4 (about 5%) and lowest in memory CD8 (0.4%).

The data were produced by immunoSEQ multiplex PCR, yet TCRdb's version contains in-frame clones alone and is incomplete. The sample lists about 1,500,000 clones; over 95% were seen once. Both subsets, CD45RA+ naive and CD45RA-negative memory, were split from the CD4+ cells. This receptor was identified in a man aged 25 to 40 in good health. Source material: naive CD4+ T cells sorted from blood. The subset is: CD45RA+ positively selected. The genes are TRBV19 and TRBJ2-2; D unclear. Here the CDR3 reads CASSISRTGELFF. Written as DNA, the CDR3 is TGTGCCAGTAGTATAAGCAGGACCGGGGAGCTGTTTTTT.